This is a list of T cell receptor beta chains from one sample in a study of CD8 T cells in Susac syndrome. TCRdb recomputed calls from the immunoSEQ multiplex PCR reads with MiXCR, one row per CDR3 protein. The sample has 150,000 or so distinct CDR3 sequences, around 95% seen once. The sample taken for sequencing was CD4+ T cells from PBMCs. These receptor sequences come from a human donor with Susac syndrome. Each CDR3 is given with its conserved first and last residue. A D gene is named only where the DNA matches it firmly. The size field is filled for only some rows; it gives once, few, many or a size class.

V: TRBV6-5
size: -
D: -
J: TRBJ1-4
DNA: TGTGCCAGCAGTTACTCTTCGCCAGGGGCAACTAATGAAAAACTGTTTTTT
CDR3: CASSYSSPGATNEKLFF

V: TRBV20-1
size: -
D: -
J: TRBJ1-2
DNA: TGCAGTGCCTCGTCCTATGGCTACACCTTC
CDR3: CSASSYGYTF

V: TRBV15
size: -
D: TRBD1
J: TRBJ1-2
DNA: TGTGCCACCAGGAATCGGGACAGCGGCCACTACTATGGCTACACCTTC
CDR3: CATRNRDSGHYYGYTF

V: TRBV20-1
size: -
D: TRBD1
J: TRBJ1-1
DNA: TGCAGTGCTAGAAAAGAGCCGGGACAGGCACCCCCGGTGGGGGCTGAAGCTTTCTTT
CDR3: CSARKEPGQAPPVGAEAFF

V: TRBV7-8
size: -
D: -
J: TRBJ2-1
DNA: TGTGCCAGCAGCTTAGTGGCATCAACCTACAATGAGCAGTTCTTC
CDR3: CASSLVASTYNEQFF

V: TRBV6-5
size: once
D: -
J: TRBJ1-2
DNA: TGTGCCAGCAGTTACTCGATTTCCTATGGCTACACCTTC
CDR3: CASSYSISYGYTF

V: TRBV4-3
size: -
D: -
J: TRBJ2-7
DNA: TGCGCCAGCAGCCTCAACCAGGGCAGCTACGAGCAGTACTTC
CDR3: CASSLNQGSYEQYF

V: TRBV30
size: -
D: TRBD1
J: TRBJ2-1
DNA: TGTGCCTGGAGTAGAGGCAGGGGGCTTCCCAATGAGCAGTTCTTC
CDR3: CAWSRGRGLPNEQFF

V: TRBV20-1
size: -
D: -
J: TRBJ1-1
DNA: TGCAGCGTTAGGTATGGGCTGTCGAACACTGAAGCTTTCTTT
CDR3: CSVRYGLSNTEAFF

V: TRBV6-5
size: -
D: TRBD1
J: TRBJ1-2
DNA: TGTGCCAGCAGCCCTGGAGGGGGCGATGGCTACACCTTC
CDR3: CASSPGGGDGYTF

V: TRBV4-1
size: -
D: -
J: TRBJ1-5
DNA: TGCGCCAGCAGCCAAGAAGGGCAGGGGAGGGGGAATCAGCCCCAGCATTTT
CDR3: CASSQEGQGRGNQPQHF

V: TRBV9
size: -
D: -
J: TRBJ1-3
DNA: TGTGCCAGCAGCCCTCGCTGGACAGCGACCTCTGGAAACACCATATATTTT
CDR3: CASSPRWTATSGNTIYF

V: TRBV4-3
size: -
D: TRBD2
J: TRBJ2-3
DNA: TGCGCCAGCAGCCAAGGATCCACGGGAGGTACAGATACGCAGTATTTT
CDR3: CASSQGSTGGTDTQYF

V: TRBV7-9
size: -
D: -
J: TRBJ1-2
DNA: TGTGCCAGCAGCCGACAACATGGCTACACCTTC
CDR3: CASSRQHGYTF

V: TRBV9
size: -
D: -
J: TRBJ1-4
DNA: TGTGCCAGCAGCAGGCCAGCCCAGGATGAAAAACTGTTTTTT
CDR3: CASSRPAQDEKLFF

V: TRBV20-1
size: -
D: -
J: TRBJ1-2
DNA: TGCAGTGCTAGAGCCTCAACAGTGCCCTATGGCTACACCTTC
CDR3: CSARASTVPYGYTF

V: TRBV5-1
size: -
D: TRBD2
J: TRBJ2-2
DNA: TGCGCCAGCAGCTTGAAAGCGGGAGACACCGGGGAGCTGTTTTTT
CDR3: CASSLKAGDTGELFF

V: TRBV3-1
size: once
D: TRBD2
J: TRBJ2-2
DNA: TGTGCCAGCAGCCAAGTGGGACTAGCGGTCTCAGTGGCCGGGGAGCTGTTTTTT
CDR3: CASSQVGLAVSVAGELFF

V: TRBV6-5
size: -
D: TRBD1
J: TRBJ2-7
DNA: TGTGCCAGCAGTACTAGGGACAGAGGCTCCTACGAGCAGTACTTC
CDR3: CASSTRDRGSYEQYF

V: TRBV7-2
size: -
D: TRBD2
J: TRBJ2-1
DNA: TGTGCCAGTACCATCCTTAGCGGGGGGGAGCAGTTCTTC
CDR3: CASTILSGGEQFF

V: TRBV7-2
size: -
D: -
J: TRBJ1-5
DNA: TGTGCCAGCAGCGTCGAGGTCAATCAGCCCCAGCATTTT
CDR3: CASSVEVNQPQHF

V: TRBV19
size: once
D: -
J: TRBJ1-3
DNA: TGTGCCACCCGGACCGCTGGAAACACCATATATTTT
CDR3: CATRTAGNTIYF

V: TRBV4-1
size: -
D: TRBD2
J: TRBJ2-1
DNA: TGCGCCAGCAGCCAAGAACAACTAGCGGGCAATAGCATGTTCTTC
CDR3: CASSQEQLAGNSMFF

V: TRBV7-9
size: -
D: TRBD1
J: TRBJ1-4
DNA: TGTGCCAGCAGCTTCGACAGGGGAGGAGAAAAACTGTTTTTT
CDR3: CASSFDRGGEKLFF

V: TRBV6-2/TRBV6-3
size: -
D: -
J: TRBJ2-7
DNA: TGTGCCAGCAGTTACACCACGTACGAGCAGTACTTC
CDR3: CASSYTTYEQYF

V: TRBV7-2
size: -
D: -
J: TRBJ1-3
DNA: TGTGCCAGCAGCTTAGTAGGACCGATCTCTGGAAACACCATATATTTT
CDR3: CASSLVGPISGNTIYF

V: TRBV19
size: -
D: -
J: TRBJ1-2
DNA: TGTGCCAGTAGGTCCGGGACTGCTGTTAACTATGGCTACACCTTC
CDR3: CASRSGTAVNYGYTF

V: TRBV7-2
size: -
D: -
J: TRBJ2-1
DNA: TGTGCCAGCAGCTTAGCCCGGGACTCCCGTGAGCAGTTCTTC
CDR3: CASSLARDSREQFF

V: TRBV6-5
size: -
D: -
J: TRBJ1-1
DNA: TGTGCCAGCAGCGAATCCGGGGCCTTGTTAACTGAAGCTTTCTTT
CDR3: CASSESGALLTEAFF

V: TRBV20-1
size: -
D: -
J: TRBJ1-5
DNA: TGCAGTGCTAGAGTGGACGGCAATCAGCCCCAGCATTTT
CDR3: CSARVDGNQPQHF

V: TRBV7-9
size: -
D: -
J: TRBJ2-3
DNA: TGTGCCAGCAGCTTAGTGGTGACAGCTAGCACAGATACGCAGTATTTT
CDR3: CASSLVVTASTDTQYF

V: TRBV7-9
size: -
D: TRBD1
J: TRBJ2-2
DNA: TGTGCCAGCAGCGCACGACAGGGATACACCGGGGAGCTGTTTTTT
CDR3: CASSARQGYTGELFF

V: TRBV6-6
size: -
D: TRBD2
J: TRBJ2-1
DNA: TGTGCCAGCAATTCAGCGGGAGGGGACAATGAGCAGTTCTTC
CDR3: CASNSAGGDNEQFF

V: TRBV18
size: -
D: TRBD1
J: TRBJ2-6
DNA: TGTGCCAGCTCACATACGACAGGGGCCGGGGCCAACGTCCTGACTTTC
CDR3: CASSHTTGAGANVLTF

V: TRBV9
size: -
D: -
J: TRBJ2-7
DNA: TGTGCCAGCAGCGTAGAGCCCGGGGGCGTCTACGAGCAGTACTTC
CDR3: CASSVEPGGVYEQYF

V: TRBV27
size: once
D: TRBD1
J: TRBJ2-6
DNA: TGTGCCAGCAGGATGACAGGGTTCTTCTCTGGGGCCAACGTCCTGACTTTC
CDR3: CASRMTGFFSGANVLTF

V: TRBV2
size: -
D: -
J: TRBJ2-5
DNA: TGTGCCAGCAGTGAAAGGGGGGGATGGGAGACCCAGTACTTC
CDR3: CASSERGGWETQYF

V: TRBV18
size: -
D: -
J: TRBJ2-1
DNA: TGTGCCAGCTCATACATAAGCAATGAGCAGTTCTTC
CDR3: CASSYISNEQFF

V: TRBV29-1
size: -
D: -
J: TRBJ2-1
DNA: TGCAGCGTTGACTTTTTCGGGGGAGTGGCCTACAATGAGCAGTTCTTC
CDR3: CSVDFFGGVAYNEQFF

V: TRBV2
size: -
D: -
J: TRBJ1-5
DNA: TGTGCCAGCAGGGCAGGCCAGCCCCAGCATTTT
CDR3: CASRAGQPQHF

V: TRBV29-1
size: -
D: TRBD2
J: TRBJ2-3
DNA: TGCAGCGTTGGATGGCGGGGGGGCCGGGATACGCAGTATTTT
CDR3: CSVGWRGGRDTQYF

V: TRBV3-1
size: -
D: TRBD2
J: TRBJ2-2
DNA: TGTGCCAGCAGCCAAGATCGCGGCGGGAGGGCCTTTTCCACCGGGGAGCTGTTTTTT
CDR3: CASSQDRGGRAFSTGELFF

V: TRBV18
size: -
D: TRBD1
J: TRBJ2-5
DNA: TGTGCCAGCTCACCCCGGGACAGGGAGACCCAGTACTTC
CDR3: CASSPRDRETQYF

V: TRBV18
size: -
D: -
J: TRBJ2-2
DNA: TGTGCCAGCTCACCACCAGGCTTTTCTACCACCGGGGAGCTGTTTTTT
CDR3: CASSPPGFSTTGELFF

V: TRBV5-1
size: -
D: -
J: TRBJ2-3
DNA: TGCGCCAGCAGCTTGGCCGCGTTCGAGGATACGCAGTATTTT
CDR3: CASSLAAFEDTQYF

V: TRBV9
size: -
D: -
J: TRBJ2-7
DNA: TGTGCCAGCAGCGTAGACCCGGGGTTGACCTACGAGCAGTACTTC
CDR3: CASSVDPGLTYEQYF

V: TRBV12-3/TRBV12-4
size: -
D: -
J: TRBJ2-5
DNA: TGTGCCAGCAGTTTAAGCGCAGGCCCAGGAGAGACCCAGTACTTC
CDR3: CASSLSAGPGETQYF

V: TRBV13
size: -
D: TRBD2
J: TRBJ2-1
DNA: TGTGCCAGCAGGCGGGGGGGAGGGCCCAATGAGCAGTTCTTC
CDR3: CASRRGGGPNEQFF

V: TRBV28
size: -
D: TRBD1
J: TRBJ1-1
DNA: TGTGCCAGCAGTACACACGGGACAGGAGCCCCTGAAGCTTTCTTT
CDR3: CASSTHGTGAPEAFF

V: TRBV29-1
size: once
D: TRBD2
J: TRBJ2-7
DNA: TGCAGCGTTTGGACTAGCGGGAGGTCCGAGCAGTACTTC
CDR3: CSVWTSGRSEQYF

V: TRBV5-1
size: -
D: -
J: TRBJ2-3
DNA: TGCGCCAGCAGCTTGACTCCAAACGAGGGCACAGATACGCAGTATTTT
CDR3: CASSLTPNEGTDTQYF

V: TRBV5-1
size: -
D: TRBD2
J: TRBJ2-1
DNA: TGCGCCAGCAGCCCGCTAGCGGGAACCTCCTACAATGAGCAGTTCTTC
CDR3: CASSPLAGTSYNEQFF

V: TRBV4-1
size: -
D: TRBD1
J: TRBJ2-5
DNA: TGCGCCAGCAGCCTAGAGTCCGGGACAGGGGGCACAGGAGAGACCCAGTACTTC
CDR3: CASSLESGTGGTGETQYF

V: TRBV20-1
size: -
D: -
J: TRBJ2-5
DNA: TGCAGTGCTAGGAGGGCCTACCCCGGCCAAGAGACCCAGTACTTC
CDR3: CSARRAYPGQETQYF

V: TRBV6-5
size: -
D: TRBD1
J: TRBJ2-1
DNA: TGTGCCACTCGTAGTGGACAGGGGGGGAGCAATGAGCAGTTCTTC
CDR3: CATRSGQGGSNEQFF